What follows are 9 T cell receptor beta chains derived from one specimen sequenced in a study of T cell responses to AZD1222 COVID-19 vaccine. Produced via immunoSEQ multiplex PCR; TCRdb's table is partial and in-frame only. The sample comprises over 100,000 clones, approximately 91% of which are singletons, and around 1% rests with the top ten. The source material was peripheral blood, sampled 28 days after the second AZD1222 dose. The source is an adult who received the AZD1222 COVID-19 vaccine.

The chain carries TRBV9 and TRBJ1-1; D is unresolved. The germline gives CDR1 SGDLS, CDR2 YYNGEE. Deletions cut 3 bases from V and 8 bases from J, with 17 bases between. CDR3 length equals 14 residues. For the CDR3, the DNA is TGTGCCAGCAGCGATATATCCGGGAGCTTCGAAGCTTTCTTT. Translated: CASSDISGSFEAFF.

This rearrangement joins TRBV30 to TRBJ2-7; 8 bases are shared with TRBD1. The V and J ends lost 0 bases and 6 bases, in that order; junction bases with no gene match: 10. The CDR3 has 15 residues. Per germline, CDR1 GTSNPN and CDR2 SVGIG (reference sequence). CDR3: CAWSVRRQGIGEQYF. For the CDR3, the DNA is TGTGCCTGGAGTGTACGAAGACAGGGGATCGGCGAGCAGTACTTC.

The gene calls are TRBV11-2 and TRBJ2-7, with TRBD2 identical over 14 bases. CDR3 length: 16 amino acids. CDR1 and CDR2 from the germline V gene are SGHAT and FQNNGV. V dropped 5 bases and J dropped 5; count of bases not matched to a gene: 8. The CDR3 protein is CASSSPGTSGRDEQYF. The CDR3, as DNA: TGTGCCAGCAGCAGCCCCGGGACTAGCGGGAGAGACGAGCAGTACTTC.

CDR3 bases: TGTGCCAGCAGAATTATGAACACTGAAGCTTTCTTT. The encoded protein is CASRIMNTEAFF. This chain connects TRBV28 to TRBJ1-1; D is uncertain. Germline CDR1 is MDHEN and CDR2 is SYDVKM. Trimming left V 6 bases short and J 0 bases short, with 5 bases between. This CDR3 has 12 residues.

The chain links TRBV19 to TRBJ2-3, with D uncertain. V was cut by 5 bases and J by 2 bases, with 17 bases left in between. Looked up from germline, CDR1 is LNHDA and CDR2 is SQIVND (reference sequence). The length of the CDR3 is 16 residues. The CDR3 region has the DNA TGTGCCAGTAGTTATGTTGGTCAGACGCTCACAGATACGCAGTATTTT. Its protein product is CASSYVGQTLTDTQYF.

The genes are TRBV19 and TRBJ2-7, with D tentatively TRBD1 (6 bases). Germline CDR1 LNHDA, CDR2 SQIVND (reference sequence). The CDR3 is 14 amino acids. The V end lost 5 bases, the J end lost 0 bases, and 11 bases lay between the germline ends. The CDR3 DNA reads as TGTGCCAGTAGTTGGACAGAGAGCTCCTACGAGCAGTACTTC. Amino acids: CASSWTESSYEQYF. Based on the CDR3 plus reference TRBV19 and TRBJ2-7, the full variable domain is DGGITQSPKYLFRKEGQNVTLSCEQNLNHDAMYWYRQDPGQGLRLIYYSQIVNDFQKGDIAEGYSVSREKKESFPLTVTSAQKNPTAFYLCASSWTESSYEQYFGPGTRLTVT.

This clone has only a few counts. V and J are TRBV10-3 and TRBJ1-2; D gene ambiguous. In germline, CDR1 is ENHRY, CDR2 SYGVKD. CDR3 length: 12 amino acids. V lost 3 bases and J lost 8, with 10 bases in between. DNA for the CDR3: TGTGCCATCAGTGAAGTTTGGAGAGGCTACACCTTC. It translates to CAISEVWRGYTF.

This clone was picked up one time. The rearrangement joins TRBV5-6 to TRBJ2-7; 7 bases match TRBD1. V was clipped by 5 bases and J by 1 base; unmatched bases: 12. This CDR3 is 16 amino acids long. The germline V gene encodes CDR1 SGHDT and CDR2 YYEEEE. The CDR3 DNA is TGTGCCAGCAGTCCTCCAGGGTTCAGGGGGTCCTACGAGCAGTACTTC. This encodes CASSPPGFRGSYEQYF.

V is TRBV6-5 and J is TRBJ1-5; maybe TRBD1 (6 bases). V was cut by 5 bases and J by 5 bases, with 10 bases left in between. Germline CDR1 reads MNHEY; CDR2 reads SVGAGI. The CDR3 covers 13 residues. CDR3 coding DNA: TGTGCCAGCAGTCATAGGACAGATCAGCCCCAGCATTTT. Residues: CASSHRTDQPQHF.